This paragraph covers one T cell receptor (beta chain) sequence. Its antigen target is currently unknown. Per-base qualities were not stored, and no clone one base away is much larger. The data derive from a study of technical replicates of blood from a handful of donors (dated by TCRdb to the late 2010s). Preparation of the library involved the immunoSEQ multiplex PCR assay. The table was pulled from immuneACCESS by TCRdb, which kept in-frame rearrangements only. Such tables lose some clones; where checked, under half of the loss comes from unresolved V genes, and the rest has no known cause. This sample is represented by around 80,000 clones; about 92% of them were singletons. In total, the top ten clones hold about 0.27% of the sample. Measured from the cysteine to the phenylalanine, the CDR3 is 14 residues long. Of all the DNA, just the CDR3 is kept, 42 bases in frame from base 1. Trimming removed 3 bases from V and 10 bases from J, leaving 16 bases between the germline ends. CDR1 and CDR2 (LNHDA, SQIVND) derive from the germline V gene (reference sequence).

Material for sequencing was T cells isolated from PBMCs. The clonotype comes from a human donor in good health. The chain is made from TRBV19 and TRBJ1-5; confidence is insufficient to name the D gene. CDR3 region: CASSIIAGFQPQHF. The DNA is as follows: TGTGCCAGTAGTATTATAGCGGGGTTCCAACCCCAGCATTTT.